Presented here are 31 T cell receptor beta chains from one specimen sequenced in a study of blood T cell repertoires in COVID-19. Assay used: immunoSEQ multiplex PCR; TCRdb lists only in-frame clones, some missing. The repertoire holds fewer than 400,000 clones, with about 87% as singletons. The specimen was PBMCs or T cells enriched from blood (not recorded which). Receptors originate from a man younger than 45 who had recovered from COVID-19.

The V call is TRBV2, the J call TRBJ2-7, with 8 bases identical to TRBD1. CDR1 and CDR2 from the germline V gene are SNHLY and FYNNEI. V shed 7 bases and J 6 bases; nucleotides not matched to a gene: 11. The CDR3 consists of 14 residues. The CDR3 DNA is TGTGCCAGCATTTCCCGTCAGGGGGCCGGCGAGCAGTACTTC. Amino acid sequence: CASISRQGAGEQYF.

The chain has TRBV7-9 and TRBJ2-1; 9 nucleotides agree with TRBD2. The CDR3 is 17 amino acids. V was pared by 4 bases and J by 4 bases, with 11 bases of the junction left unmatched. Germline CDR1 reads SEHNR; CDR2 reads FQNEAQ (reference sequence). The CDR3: CASSSPPAGGGYNEQFF. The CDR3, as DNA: TGTGCCAGCAGCTCTCCGCCAGCGGGGGGAGGATACAATGAGCAGTTCTTC.

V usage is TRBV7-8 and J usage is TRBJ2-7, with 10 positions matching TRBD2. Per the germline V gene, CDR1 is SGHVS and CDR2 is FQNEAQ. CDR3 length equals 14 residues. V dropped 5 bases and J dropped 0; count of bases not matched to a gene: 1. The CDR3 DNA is TGTGCCAGCAGCAGGACTAGCGGCTCCTACGAGCAGTACTTC. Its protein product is CASSRTSGSYEQYF.

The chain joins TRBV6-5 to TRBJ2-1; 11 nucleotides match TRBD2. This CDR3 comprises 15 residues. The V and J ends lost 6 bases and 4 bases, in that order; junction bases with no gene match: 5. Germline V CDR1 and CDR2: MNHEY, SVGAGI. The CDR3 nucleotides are TGTGCCAGCAGCGAGACTAGCGGGGTATACAATGAGCAGTTCTTC. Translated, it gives CASSETSGVYNEQFF.

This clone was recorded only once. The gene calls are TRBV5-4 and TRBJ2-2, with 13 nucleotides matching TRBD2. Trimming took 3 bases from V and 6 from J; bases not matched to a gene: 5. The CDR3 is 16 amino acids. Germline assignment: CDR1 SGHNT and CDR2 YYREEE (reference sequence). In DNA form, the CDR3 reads TGTGCCAGCAGCTCGGGACTAGCGGGGACCGCCGGGGAGCTGTTTTTT. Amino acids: CASSSGLAGTAGELFF.

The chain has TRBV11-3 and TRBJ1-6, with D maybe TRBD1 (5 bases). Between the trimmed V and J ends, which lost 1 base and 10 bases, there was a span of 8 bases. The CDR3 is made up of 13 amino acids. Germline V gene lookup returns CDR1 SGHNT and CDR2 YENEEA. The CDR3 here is CASSLVEGSPLHF. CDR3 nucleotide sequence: TGTGCCAGCAGCTTAGTGGAGGGGTCACCCCTCCACTTT.

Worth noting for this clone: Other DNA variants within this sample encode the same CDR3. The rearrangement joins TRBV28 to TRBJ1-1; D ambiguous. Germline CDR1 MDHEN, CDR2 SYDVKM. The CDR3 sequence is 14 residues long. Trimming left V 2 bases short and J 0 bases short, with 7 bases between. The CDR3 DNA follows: TGTGCCAGCAGTTTACCGGGGATGAACACTGAAGCTTTCTTT. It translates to CASSLPGMNTEAFF.

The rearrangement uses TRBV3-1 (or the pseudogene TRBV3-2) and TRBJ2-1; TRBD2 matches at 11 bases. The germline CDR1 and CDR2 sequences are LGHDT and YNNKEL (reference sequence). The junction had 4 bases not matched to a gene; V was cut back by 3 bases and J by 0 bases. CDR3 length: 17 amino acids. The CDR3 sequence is CASSHLAGGSSYNEQFF. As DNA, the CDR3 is TGTGCCAGCAGCCATTTAGCGGGGGGGAGCTCCTACAATGAGCAGTTCTTC.

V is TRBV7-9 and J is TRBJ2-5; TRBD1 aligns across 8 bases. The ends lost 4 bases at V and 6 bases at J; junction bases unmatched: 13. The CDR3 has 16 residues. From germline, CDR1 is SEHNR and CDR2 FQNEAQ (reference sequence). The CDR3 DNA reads TGTGCCAGCAGCTCAGGGGACTGGACAGGGCAAAAGACCCAGTACTTC. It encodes CASSSGDWTGQKTQYF.

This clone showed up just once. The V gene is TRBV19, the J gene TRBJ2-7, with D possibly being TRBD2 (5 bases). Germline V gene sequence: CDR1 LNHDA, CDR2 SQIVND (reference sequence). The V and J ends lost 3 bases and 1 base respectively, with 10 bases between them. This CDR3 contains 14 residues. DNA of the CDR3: TGTGCCAGTAGTATTCAACAGCGGTCCTACGAGCAGTACTTC. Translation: CASSIQQRSYEQYF.

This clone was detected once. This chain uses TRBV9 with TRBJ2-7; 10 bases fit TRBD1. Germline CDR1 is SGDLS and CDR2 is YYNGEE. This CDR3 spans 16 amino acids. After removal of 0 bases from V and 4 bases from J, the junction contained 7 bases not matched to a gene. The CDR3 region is CASSVGWTGGIYEQYF. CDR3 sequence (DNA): TGTGCCAGCAGCGTAGGTTGGACAGGGGGTATATACGAGCAGTACTTC.

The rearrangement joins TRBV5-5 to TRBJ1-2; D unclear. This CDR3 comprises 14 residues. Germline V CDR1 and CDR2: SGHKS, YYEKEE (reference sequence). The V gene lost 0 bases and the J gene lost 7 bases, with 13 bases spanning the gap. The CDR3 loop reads CASSLVAGLAGYTF. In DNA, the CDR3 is TGTGCCAGCAGCTTGGTTGCCGGCTTAGCTGGCTACACCTTC.

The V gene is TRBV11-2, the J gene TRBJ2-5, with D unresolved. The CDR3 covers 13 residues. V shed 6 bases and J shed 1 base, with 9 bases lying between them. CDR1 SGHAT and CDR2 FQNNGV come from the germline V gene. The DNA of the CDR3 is TGTGCCAGCAGTTTTAGCCCCCAAGAGACCCAGTACTTC. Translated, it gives CASSFSPQETQYF.

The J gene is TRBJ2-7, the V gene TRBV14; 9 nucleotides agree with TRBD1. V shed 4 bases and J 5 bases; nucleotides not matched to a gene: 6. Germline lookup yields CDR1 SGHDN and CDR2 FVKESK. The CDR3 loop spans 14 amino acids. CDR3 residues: CASSLTGGLNEQYF. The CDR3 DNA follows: TGTGCCAGCAGCCTCACAGGGGGCCTAAACGAGCAGTACTTC.

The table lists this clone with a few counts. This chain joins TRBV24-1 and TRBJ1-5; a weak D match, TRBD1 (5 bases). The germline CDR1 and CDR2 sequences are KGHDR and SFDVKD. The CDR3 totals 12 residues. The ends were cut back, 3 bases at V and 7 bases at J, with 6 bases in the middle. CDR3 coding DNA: TGTGCCACCAGTGATCGACAGCAGCCCCAGCATTTT. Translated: CATSDRQQPQHF.

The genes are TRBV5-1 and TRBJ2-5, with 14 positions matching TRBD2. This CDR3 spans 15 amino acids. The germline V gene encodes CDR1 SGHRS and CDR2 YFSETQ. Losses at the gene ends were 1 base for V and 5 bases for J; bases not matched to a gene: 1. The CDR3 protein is CASSLRLAGGETQYF. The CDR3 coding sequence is TGCGCCAGCAGCTTGAGACTAGCGGGGGGGGAGACCCAGTACTTC.

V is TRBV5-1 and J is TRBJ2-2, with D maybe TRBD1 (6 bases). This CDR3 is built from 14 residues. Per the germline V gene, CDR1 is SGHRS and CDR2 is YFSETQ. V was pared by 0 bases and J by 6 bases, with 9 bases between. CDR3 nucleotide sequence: TGCGCCAGCAGCTTGGCGGGGACACCCGGGGAGCTGTTTTTT. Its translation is CASSLAGTPGELFF. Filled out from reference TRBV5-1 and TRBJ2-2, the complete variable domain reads KAGVTQTPRYLIKTRGQQVTLSCSPISGHRSVSWYQQTPGQGLQFLFEYFSETQRNKGNFPGRFSGRQFSNSRSEMNVSTLELGDSALYLCASSLAGTPGELFFGEGSRLTVL.

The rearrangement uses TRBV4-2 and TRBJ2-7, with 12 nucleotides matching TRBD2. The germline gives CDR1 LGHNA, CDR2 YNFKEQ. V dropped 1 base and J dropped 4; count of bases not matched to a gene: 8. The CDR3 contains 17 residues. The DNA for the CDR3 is TGTGCCAGCAGCCAAGGACTAGCGGGGGACGCGGCTTACGAGCAGTACTTC. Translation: CASSQGLAGDAAYEQYF.

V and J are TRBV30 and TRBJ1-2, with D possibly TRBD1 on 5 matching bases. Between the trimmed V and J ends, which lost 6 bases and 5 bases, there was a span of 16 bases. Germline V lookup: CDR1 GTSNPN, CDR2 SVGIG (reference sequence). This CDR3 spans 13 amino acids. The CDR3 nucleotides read TGTGCCTGTAGAGGCTCAGGGCCATATGGCTACACCTTC. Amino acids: CACRGSGPYGYTF. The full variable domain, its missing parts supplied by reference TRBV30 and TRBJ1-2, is SQTIHQWPATLVQPVGSPLSLECTVEGTSNPNLYWYRQAAGRGLQLLFYSVGIGQISSEVPQNLSASRPQDRQFILSSKKLLLSDSGFYLCACRGSGPYGYTFGSGTRLTVV.

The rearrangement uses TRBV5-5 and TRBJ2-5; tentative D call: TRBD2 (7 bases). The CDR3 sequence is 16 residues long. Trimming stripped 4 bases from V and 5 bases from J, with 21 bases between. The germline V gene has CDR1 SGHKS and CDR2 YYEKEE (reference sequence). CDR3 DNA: TGTGCCAGCAGCCAATTTCCTGGCAGGGGAGGGGAGACCCAGTACTTC. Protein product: CASSQFPGRGGETQYF.

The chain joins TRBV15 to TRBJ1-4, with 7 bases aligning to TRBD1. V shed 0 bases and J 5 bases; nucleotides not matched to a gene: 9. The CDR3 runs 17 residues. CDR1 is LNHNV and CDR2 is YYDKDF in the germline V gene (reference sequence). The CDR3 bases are TGTGCCACCAGCAGAGATAGGCCGGGACAGCTAAATGAAAAACTGTTTTTT. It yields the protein CATSRDRPGQLNEKLFF.

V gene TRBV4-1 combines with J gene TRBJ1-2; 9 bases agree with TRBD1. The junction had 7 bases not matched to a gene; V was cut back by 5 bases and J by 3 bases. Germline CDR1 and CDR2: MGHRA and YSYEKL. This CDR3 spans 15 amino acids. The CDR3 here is CASSTNRGPDYGYTF. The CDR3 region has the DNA TGCGCCAGCAGCACGAACAGGGGGCCCGACTATGGCTACACCTTC.

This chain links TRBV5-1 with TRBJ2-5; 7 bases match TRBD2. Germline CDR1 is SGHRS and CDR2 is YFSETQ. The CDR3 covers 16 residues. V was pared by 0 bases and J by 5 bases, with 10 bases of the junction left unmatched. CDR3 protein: CASSLASSGATETQYF. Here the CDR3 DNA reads TGCGCCAGCAGCTTGGCGTCGAGCGGGGCCACTGAGACCCAGTACTTC.

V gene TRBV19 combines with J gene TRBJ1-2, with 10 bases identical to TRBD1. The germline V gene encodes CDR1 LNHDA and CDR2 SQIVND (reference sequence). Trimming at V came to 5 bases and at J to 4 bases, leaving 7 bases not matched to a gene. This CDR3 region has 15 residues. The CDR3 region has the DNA TGTGCCAGTAGTCTCCCGGGACAGGGGCTCTATGGCTACACCTTC. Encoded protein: CASSLPGQGLYGYTF.

Here the CDR3 DNA reads TGCGCCAGCAGCCAAGATCGTACCCTAATAGAGACCCAGTACTTC. The encoded protein is CASSQDRTLIETQYF. V gene TRBV4-1 combines with J gene TRBJ2-5; no clear D. This CDR3 has 15 amino acids. Trimming left V 0 bases short and J 4 bases short, with 12 bases between. The V gene's germline CDR1 is MGHRA and CDR2 YSYEKL.

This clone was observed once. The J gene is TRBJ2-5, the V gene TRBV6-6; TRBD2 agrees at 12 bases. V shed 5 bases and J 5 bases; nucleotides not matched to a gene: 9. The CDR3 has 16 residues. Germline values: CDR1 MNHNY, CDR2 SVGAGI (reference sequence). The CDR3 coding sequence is TGTGCCAGCAGTGCTAGCGGGGGGGCCGGCCGTGAGACCCAGTACTTC. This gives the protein CASSASGGAGRETQYF.

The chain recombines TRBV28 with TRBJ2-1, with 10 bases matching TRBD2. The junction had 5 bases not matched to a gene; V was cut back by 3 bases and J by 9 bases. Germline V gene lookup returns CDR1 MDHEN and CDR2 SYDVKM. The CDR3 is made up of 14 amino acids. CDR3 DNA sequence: TGTGCCAGCAGTTTCTTACTAGCGGGAAGTGAGCAGTTCTTC. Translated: CASSFLLAGSEQFF.

The CDR3 DNA reads as TGTGCCAGCAGTTTACTCTATGGCTACACCTTC. Translation gives CASSLLYGYTF. J is TRBJ1-2 and V is TRBV12-3 or TRBV12-4; D is ambiguous. The V end lost 2 bases, the J end lost 4 bases, and 2 bases lay between the germline ends. CDR3 length equals 11 residues.

CDR3 protein: CASRLGSQSDGYTF. CDR3 coding DNA: TGTGCAAGTCGCTTAGGATCACAGAGTGATGGCTACACCTTC. The V and J genes are TRBV12-2 and TRBJ1-2; TRBD1, as called in the table, went unchecked against the DNA. TRBV12-2 is tagged as a pseudogene. This CDR3 is built from 14 residues.

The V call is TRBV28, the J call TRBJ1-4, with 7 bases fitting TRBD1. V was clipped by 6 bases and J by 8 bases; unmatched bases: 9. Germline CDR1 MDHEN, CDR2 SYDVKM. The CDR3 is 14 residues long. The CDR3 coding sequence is TGTGCCAGCAGGTCCCAGGGGGTTCGGGAAAAACTGTTTTTT. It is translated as CASRSQGVREKLFF.

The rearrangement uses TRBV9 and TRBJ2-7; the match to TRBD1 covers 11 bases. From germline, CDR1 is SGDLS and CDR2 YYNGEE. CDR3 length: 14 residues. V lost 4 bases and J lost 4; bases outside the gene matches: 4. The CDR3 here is CASSTGQGAYEQYF. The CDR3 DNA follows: TGTGCCAGCAGCACAGGACAGGGGGCATACGAGCAGTACTTC.